The 10 T cell receptor beta chains presented below share a single source sample, sequenced in a study of T cell repertoires in cytomegalovirus infection (dated by TCRdb to about 2019). Their antigens are not known. Interpreted using the paper, the treatment or condition label stands for: in vitro stimulation with specific CMV peptide epitopes to enrich CMV-specific T cells. The data were produced on an Illumina HiSeq 1500. TCRdb itself trimmed the public reads at Q25 with fastp, ran MiXCR and retained productive beta chains. Rows are combined by CDR3 protein, so each entry shows the most common genes and DNA. For this sample the table gives 350,000 to 400,000 distinct CDR3 sequences, of which roughly a third were detected only once. The top ten clonotypes cover roughly 12% of the sample. This specimen consisted of cultured PBMCs, obtained from culture after CMV antigen stimulation. These receptors were taken from a human donor in good health (CMV status not recorded). Some clones in this sample may be carry-over from other donors' samples.

This clonotype has just a few counts. The chain couples TRBV28 to TRBJ1-5; D might be TRBD1 (5 bases). CDR3 length: 14 amino acids. CDR1 and CDR2 (germline): MDHEN, SYDVKM. V dropped 7 bases and J dropped 3 bases, with 13 bases sitting between them. As DNA, the CDR3 is TGTGCCAGCAAGGGCAGGGCCATCAATCAGCCCCAGCATTTT. Translating it yields CASKGRAINQPQHF.

V is TRBV28 and J is TRBJ2-3, with 8 bases identical to TRBD1. J was trimmed by 1 base and V by 3 bases; bases with no gene match: 12. CDR3 size: 18 residues. The germline CDR1 and CDR2 sequences are MDHEN and SYDVKM. The CDR3 DNA is TGTGCCAGCAGTTTCTGGGGCAGGGGGCGTTCAGGCACAGATACGCAGTATTTT. Its translation: CASSFWGRGRSGTDTQYF.

This clonotype showed up just a few times. This rearrangement joins TRBV5-6 to TRBJ2-7; 11 bases match TRBD1. The CDR3 loop spans 14 amino acids. With V trimmed by 4 bases and J by 7 bases, 7 bases remained unmatched. The germline gives CDR1 SGHDT, CDR2 YYEEEE. In DNA form, the CDR3 reads TGTGCCAGCAGCACCGGACAGGGGGCGAGGGAGCAGTACGTC. Amino acids: CASSTGQGAREQYV.

The sample holds a few counts of this clonotype. This chain joins TRBV5-6 and TRBJ2-2; the D gene could be TRBD1 or TRBD2 (5 bases each). V was cut by 2 bases and J by 3 bases, with 11 bases left in between. The V gene's germline CDR1 is SGHDT and CDR2 YYEEEE. The CDR3 is made up of 15 amino acids. CDR3 coding DNA: TGTGCCAGCAGCTTACCGGGACCTGACACCGGGGAGCTGTTTTTT. It translates to CASSLPGPDTGELFF.

This clonotype was seen more than once but under ten times. The chain is built from TRBV5-5 and TRBJ1-2; perhaps TRBD1 as D (5 bases). In germline, CDR1 is SGHKS, CDR2 YYEKEE (reference sequence). The V and J ends lost 4 bases and 3 bases respectively, with 16 bases between them. The CDR3 has 15 amino acids. CDR3 amino acids: CASSGGGVRDYGYTF. The CDR3 DNA reads TGTGCCAGCAGCGGCGGAGGGGTGAGGGACTATGGCTACACCTTC.

The rearrangement links TRBV7-2 to TRBJ2-1; the D is unclear. V was pared by 5 bases and J by 6 bases, with 8 bases between. Germline assignment: CDR1 SGHTA and CDR2 FQGNSA. CDR3 length: 12 residues. The CDR3 loop is CASSPSGNEQFF. The CDR3 bases are TGTGCCAGCAGCCCGTCCGGCAATGAGCAGTTCTTC.

The genes are TRBV7-2 and TRBJ2-2; D is unclear. The germline CDR1 and CDR2 sequences are SGHTA and FQGNSA. This CDR3 comprises 14 residues. V lost 0 bases and J lost 5, with 7 bases in between. The CDR3 coding sequence is TGTGCCAGCAGCTTAGCGCGATATACCGGGGAGCTGTTTTTT. It specifies CASSLARYTGELFF.

The rearrangement uses TRBV12-3 or TRBV12-4 and TRBJ2-7; D may be TRBD2 (6 bases). This CDR3 region has 14 residues. V dropped 6 bases and J dropped 1 base, with 13 bases sitting between them. CDR3 bases: TGTGCCAGCAGCCAGGGACTTACTTCCTACGAGCAGTACTTC. Translated: CASSQGLTSYEQYF.

The CDR3 DNA follows: TGTGCCAGTAGTATGGGGCTCGGCTACACCTTC. Translating gives CASSMGLGYTF. The V gene is TRBV19, the J gene TRBJ1-2; maybe TRBD1 (5 bases). This CDR3 spans 11 amino acids. Trimming cost V 3 bases and J 8 bases, with 7 bases left between them. In germline, CDR1 is LNHDA, CDR2 SQIVND (reference sequence).

V usage is TRBV7-8 and J usage is TRBJ1-6, with no clear D. The CDR3 sequence is 15 residues long. The germline V and J ends were trimmed by 0 bases and 7 bases, with 10 bases remaining between them. CDR1 SGHVS and CDR2 FQNEAQ come from the germline V gene. In nucleotides, the CDR3 is TGTGCCAGCAGCTTAGCTCCAACAGCAAATTCACCCCTCCACTTT. It yields the protein CASSLAPTANSPLHF.